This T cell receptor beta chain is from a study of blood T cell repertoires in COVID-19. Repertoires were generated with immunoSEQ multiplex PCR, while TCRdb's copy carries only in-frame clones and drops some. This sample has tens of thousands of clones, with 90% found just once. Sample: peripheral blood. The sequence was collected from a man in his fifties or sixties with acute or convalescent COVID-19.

Here the CDR3 reads CASSIAEGSNYGYTF. As DNA, the CDR3 is TGTGCCAGTAGTATAGCGGAGGGATCTAACTATGGCTACACCTTC. The J gene is TRBJ1-2, the V gene TRBV19, with D unresolved. V lost 1 base and J lost 0, with 9 bases in between. CDR3 size: 15 residues. Germline V gene sequence: CDR1 LNHDA, CDR2 SQIVND (reference sequence).